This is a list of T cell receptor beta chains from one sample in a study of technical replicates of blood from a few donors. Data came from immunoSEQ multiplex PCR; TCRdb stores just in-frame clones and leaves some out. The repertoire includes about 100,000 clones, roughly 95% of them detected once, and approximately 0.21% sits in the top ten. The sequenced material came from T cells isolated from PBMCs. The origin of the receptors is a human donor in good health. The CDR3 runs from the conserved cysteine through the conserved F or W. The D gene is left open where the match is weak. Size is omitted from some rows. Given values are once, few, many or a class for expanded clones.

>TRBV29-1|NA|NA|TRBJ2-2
TGCAGCGGAGGGCCTTATGAATCCGGGGAGCTGTTTTTT
CSGGPYESGELFF
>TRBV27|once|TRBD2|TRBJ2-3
TGTGCCAGCAGTGCCAGACTAGCGGGGGCGCAGTATTTT
CASSARLAGAQYF
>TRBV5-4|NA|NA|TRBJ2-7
TGTGCCAGCAGCTTGGAGGCGGGGCTGGGCGAGCAGTACTTC
CASSLEAGLGEQYF
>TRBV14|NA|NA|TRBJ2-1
TGTGCCAGCAGCCAAGTAGGGGGGGCGGGTGAGCAGTTCTTC
CASSQVGGAGEQFF
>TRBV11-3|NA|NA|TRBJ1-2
TGTGCCAGCAGCTTACCTTCAGGGGCAGGCTACACCTTC
CASSLPSGAGYTF
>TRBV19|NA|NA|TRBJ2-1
TGTGCCAGTAGCCCCCTCGGGTCCAATGAGCAGTTCTTC
CASSPLGSNEQFF
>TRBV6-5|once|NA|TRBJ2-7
TGTGCCAGCAGTTATGGGGGGGGCCCCTACGAGCAGTACTTC
CASSYGGGPYEQYF
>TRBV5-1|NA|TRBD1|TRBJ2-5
TGCGCCAGCAGCAATGGCCACAGGGGGTCTGGGGAGACCCAGTACTTC
CASSNGHRGSGETQYF
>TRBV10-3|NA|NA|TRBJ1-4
TGTGCCATCAGTGGAGGGCTGGCTGAAAAACTGTTTTTT
CAISGGLAEKLFF
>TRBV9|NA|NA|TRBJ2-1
TGTGCCAGCAGCGCAGGACAGCACAATGAGCAGTTCTTC
CASSAGQHNEQFF
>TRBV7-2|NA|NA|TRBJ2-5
TGTGCCAGCAGGATCGGGGGAGGCGCAGAGACCCAGTACTTC
CASRIGGGAETQYF
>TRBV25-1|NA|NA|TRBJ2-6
TGTGCCAGCAGTGAAGACGGGGTTGGGGCCAACGTCCTGACTTTC
CASSEDGVGANVLTF
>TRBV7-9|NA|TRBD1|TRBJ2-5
TGTGCCAGCAGCTTAGTGGACAGGGGGGGTCAGGAGACCCAGTACTTC
CASSLVDRGGQETQYF
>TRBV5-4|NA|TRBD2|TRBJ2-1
TGTGCCAGCAGCTTGCGGGCCCGGGAGGGCCTGGGGAATGAGCAGTTCTTC
CASSLRAREGLGNEQFF
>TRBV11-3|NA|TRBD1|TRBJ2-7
TGTGCCAGCAGCTTAGAACAGGGGGTCTACGAGCAGTACTTC
CASSLEQGVYEQYF
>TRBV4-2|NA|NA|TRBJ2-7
TGTGCCAGCAGCCAAGCGGGAAGGGGGTCCTACGAGCAGTACTTC
CASSQAGRGSYEQYF
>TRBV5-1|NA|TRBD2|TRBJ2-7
TGCGCCAGCAGCCCGGGAGGCAACGAGCAGTACTTC
CASSPGGNEQYF
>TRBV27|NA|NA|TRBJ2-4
TGTGCCAGCAGGCTAACAGGGTTAAACATTCAGTACTTC
CASRLTGLNIQYF
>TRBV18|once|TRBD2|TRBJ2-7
TGTGCCAGCTCGGGGAGGGGAGGTGGCTACGAGCAGTACTTC
CASSGRGGGYEQYF
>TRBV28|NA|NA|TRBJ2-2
TGTGCCACGCGGTGGGGCTCGGGCAGGATTCGGGCCGGGGAGCTGTTTTTT
CATRWGSGRIRAGELFF
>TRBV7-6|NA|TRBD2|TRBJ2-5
TGTGCCAGCAGCTTAGCTAGCGGGGGGGTCCAAGAGACCCAGTACTTC
CASSLASGGVQETQYF
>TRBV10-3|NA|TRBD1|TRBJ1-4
TGTGCCATCAGTGAGTCCCAGGGGGCGGAAAAACTGTTTTTT
CAISESQGAEKLFF
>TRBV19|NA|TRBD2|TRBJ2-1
TGTGCCAGTAGTATAGGAGGGGGACTAGCGGCCTACAATGAGCAGTTCTTC
CASSIGGGLAAYNEQFF